The 13 T cell receptor beta chains reported below all come from one sample, sequenced in a study of T cell clones after liver transplantation. The protocol was immunoSEQ multiplex PCR, while the TCRdb copy is restricted to in-frame clones and leaves out a portion. Among just over 60,000 clones listed, 71% were seen once. The sample consisted of CD4+ T cells from blood, taken before liver transplant. These TCRs come from a human donor who received a liver transplant.

This clone has just a few counts. The chain combines TRBV7-9 with TRBJ2-1, with 10 bases aligning to TRBD2. V dropped 2 bases and J dropped 4; count of bases not matched to a gene: 14. Per the germline V gene, CDR1 is SEHNR and CDR2 is FQNEAQ (reference sequence). The CDR3 runs 19 residues. The CDR3 here is CASSLKVLAGASWYNEQFF. DNA of the CDR3: TGTGCCAGCAGCTTAAAGGTTCTAGCGGGGGCGTCCTGGTACAATGAGCAGTTCTTC.

This chain uses TRBV30 with TRBJ1-1, with 7 bases identical to TRBD1. The CDR3 loop spans 15 amino acids. Germline trimming cut 4 bases from V and 0 bases from J; bases unmatched to any gene: 8. Germline V CDR1 and CDR2: GTSNPN, SVGIG (reference sequence). DNA of the CDR3: TGTGCCTGGACCCGGCCGGGACAGATGAACACTGAAGCTTTCTTT. As protein: CAWTRPGQMNTEAFF.

V usage is TRBV11-2 and J usage is TRBJ1-5; D remains unclear. The CDR3 extends over 14 amino acids. CDR1 SGHAT and CDR2 FQNNGV come from the germline V gene. Deletions cut 1 base from V and 9 bases from J, with 13 bases between. DNA of the CDR3: TGTGCCAGCAGCTTAGTCCCCCAGGCCAGGCCCCAGCATTTT. This translates into CASSLVPQARPQHF. Full variable domain (rest looked up from reference TRBV11-2 and TRBJ1-5): EAGVAQSPRYKIIEKRQSVAFWCNPISGHATLYWYQQILGQGPKLLIQFQNNGVVDDSQLPKDRFSAERLKGVDSTLKIQPAKLEDSAVYLCASSLVPQARPQHFGDGTRLSIL.

The sample holds a few counts of this clone. The J gene is TRBJ2-3, the V gene TRBV7-2; D not certain. The V end lost 5 bases, the J end lost 5 bases, and 14 bases lay between the germline ends. The CDR3 spans 14 residues. The germline CDR1 and CDR2 sequences are SGHTA and FQGNSA. In nucleotides, the CDR3 is TGTGCCAGCAGCCTAAATCCCTCTCTAGATACGCAGTATTTT. Translation: CASSLNPSLDTQYF.

V usage is TRBV5-4 and J usage is TRBJ1-1; the match to TRBD1 covers 7 bases. V shed 4 bases and J 1 base; nucleotides not matched to a gene: 7. The CDR3 runs 15 residues. Per the germline V gene, CDR1 is SGHNT and CDR2 is YYREEE (reference sequence). CDR3 region: CASSPHTGANTEAFF. Written as DNA, the CDR3 is TGTGCCAGCAGCCCCCATACAGGGGCGAACACTGAAGCTTTCTTT.

This sequence joins TRBV7-2 and TRBJ2-7; tentatively, D is TRBD1 (6 bases). CDR1 is SGHTA and CDR2 is FQGNSA in the germline V gene. This CDR3 has 14 amino acids. V lost 1 base, J lost 2 bases, and 9 bases lay in between. CDR3 nucleotides: TGTGCCAGCAGCTTAGATGCAGGGGCCTACGAGCAGTACTTC. It codes for CASSLDAGAYEQYF.

Here the CDR3 DNA reads TGTGCCAGTAGTATCCGACAGGGGGATGGCTACACCTTC. Amino acids: CASSIRQGDGYTF. This chain uses TRBV19 with TRBJ1-2; 9 nucleotides agree with TRBD1. V dropped 3 bases and J dropped 6; count of bases not matched to a gene: 2. The CDR3 has 13 residues. Germline values: CDR1 LNHDA, CDR2 SQIVND (reference sequence).

The CDR3 sequence: CASSLRPVGSRNTEAFF. As DNA, the CDR3 is TGTGCCAGCAGCTTAAGGCCCGTGGGCTCCAGGAACACTGAAGCTTTCTTT. This chain links TRBV7-9 with TRBJ1-1, with D hard to call. Trimming removed 2 bases at V and 1 base at J, with 17 bases between. The CDR3 covers 17 residues. Germline CDR1 is SEHNR and CDR2 is FQNEAQ (reference sequence). Combining the CDR3 with reference TRBV7-9 and TRBJ1-1 gives the whole variable domain DTGVSQNPRHKITKRGQNVTFRCDPISEHNRLYWYRQTLGQGPEFLTYFQNEAQLEKSRLLSDRFSAERPKGSFSTLEIQRTEQGDSAMYLCASSLRPVGSRNTEAFFGQGTRLTVV.

This chain links TRBV7-2 with TRBJ2-5; 9 bases fit TRBD1. The germline V gene encodes CDR1 SGHTA and CDR2 FQGNSA. The CDR3 sequence is 14 residues long. Germline trimming cut 1 base from V and 7 bases from J; bases unmatched to any gene: 4. Here the CDR3 reads CASSLGGGQGTQYF. CDR3 in DNA: TGTGCCAGCAGCTTAGGGGGGGGACAGGGGACCCAGTACTTC. Combining the CDR3 with reference TRBV7-2 and TRBJ2-5 gives the whole variable domain GAGVSQSPSNKVTEKGKDVELRCDPISGHTALYWYRQSLGQGLEFLIYFQGNSAPDKSGLPSDRFSAERTGGSVSTLTIQRTQQEDSAVYLCASSLGGGQGTQYFGPGTRLLVL.

This clone rates as medium-sized. This rearrangement joins TRBV19 to TRBJ1-1, with TRBD1 matching 7 bases. Germline assignment: CDR1 LNHDA and CDR2 SQIVND (reference sequence). This CDR3 is 13 amino acids long. V lost 6 bases to trimming and J lost 5 bases; unmatched junction nucleotides: 6. Here the CDR3 reads CASSGQERTEAFF. The CDR3 DNA follows: TGTGCCAGTAGCGGACAGGAAAGAACTGAAGCTTTCTTT.

The gene calls are TRBV19 and TRBJ2-2; the match to TRBD1 covers 8 bases. The CDR3 contains 14 residues. J was trimmed by 1 base and V by 5 bases; bases with no gene match: 0. CDR1 and CDR2 (germline): LNHDA, SQIVND (reference sequence). This chain's CDR3 is CASSGQGNTGELFF. The CDR3 bases are TGTGCCAGTAGTGGACAGGGGAACACCGGGGAGCTGTTTTTT.

The chain recombines TRBV5-6 with TRBJ2-1, with 10 bases fitting TRBD1. Germline loops: CDR1 SGHDT, CDR2 YYEEEE. J lost 7 bases, V lost 3 bases, and 4 bases had no gene match. The CDR3 extends over 14 amino acids. CDR3 protein: CASSSGQGRNEQFF. The CDR3 bases are TGTGCCAGCAGCTCGGGACAGGGGAGGAATGAGCAGTTCTTC.

The rearrangement uses TRBV6-6 and TRBJ1-2, with a tentative D call TRBD1 (5 bases). Trimming took 5 bases from V and 2 from J, leaving 9 bases between them. This CDR3 is built from 13 residues. Germline lookup yields CDR1 MNHNY and CDR2 SVGAGI (reference sequence). CDR3 nucleotide sequence: TGTGCCAGCAGTCCAGACAGAAACTATGGCTACACCTTC. Translating gives CASSPDRNYGYTF.